This section outlines one TCR beta chain sequence together with its context. This clonotype was detected only a few times. Its antigen has not been determined. Its ends do not fully match the called genes, so a read error is possible. The CDR3 contains 14 residues, cysteine and phenylalanine counted. Just the 42-base CDR3 DNA is kept, in frame starting at base 1. The germline V gene (reference sequence) sets CDR1 to SGHKS and CDR2 to YYEKEE. The data stem from a study of molecular identifiers for immune sequencing clone quantification (dated by TCRdb to the late 2010s). For context, the study as a whole: In a replicate experiment, RNA from about 19,000 or 110,000 naive CD8 T cells was split into five aliquots, four of which were sequenced. This methods study used CD8 T cells to benchmark TCR RNA copy counting and molecular-identifier clustering-based TCR repertoire sequencing (MIDCIRS).

Naive CD8 T cell libraries were made from approximately 20,000 to 1,000,000 sorted cells using 10%, 30% or 50% of purified RNA. Naive CD8 T cells, defined as CD8+CD4-CCR7+CD45RA+, were FACS-sorted into RLT Plus buffer on a BD FACSAria II. To test detection sensitivity, Jurkat RNA equivalent to under 12 TCR copies was spiked into samples of about 18,000-1,000,000 naive CD8 T cells. Enrichment of CD8 T cells was performed with RosetteSep CD8+ T Cell Enrichment Cocktail and Ficoll-Paque, after which ACK red cell lysis was carried out. On the study overall, not on this receptor specifically: Roughly 3 recovered TCR RNA copies per cell were obtained by modeling, versus roughly 10 by digital PCR, implying a capture efficiency of about 30%. When barcode sub-clustering was left out, chimeric consensus sequences inflated TCR diversity, with chimeras reaching as high as 47%. Highly expanded clone sizes could be underestimated because identical TCR molecules may share a barcode. In CMV-specific effector cells, clones with more than 20 RNA copies contained over 97% of molecules, whereas in naive cells such clones contained under 1% of molecules. The naive libraries included spiked-in Jurkat TCR RNA (roughly 11 copies' worth), and this RNA is not part of the donor repertoire. Even against a background of approximately 1 million naive CD8 T cells, spiked-in Jurkat TCR RNA amounting to a single cell's worth was reported to be detectable.

Receptors were amplified or captured by PCR. Sequencing used an Illumina HiSeq 4000. Preparation of bulk TCR libraries followed a previously described approach, with the TCR primers listed in Table S5. Purification of total RNA was performed with the Qiagen AllPrep DNA/RNA kit. Before analysis, reads from multiple sequencing runs of the same library were pooled. As for the authors' bioinformatics: Reads were retained only if the reads had an exact TCR constant sequence, and the retained reads were trimmed to 150 nt and grouped according to their 12-nt molecular barcodes. Reads inside each barcode group were sub-clustered using a 15% Levenshtein threshold, and a quality-weighted consensus sequence was constructed for each RNA molecule. Non-functional sequences were removed, as were lower-count sequences one edit away from another. On the basis of fitting two negative binomial distributions, barcode sub-clusters with fewer than 20% of the maximum read count were discarded. Using fastp trimming at Q25 and MiXCR clonotype assembly, TCRdb reanalyzed the public sequencing data and kept in-frame beta chains. Every entry covers one CDR3 protein and lists the most common genes and DNA from its rows. The V and J calls follow TCRdb's processing rather than the paper's. The sample contains some 320,000 distinct CDR3 sequences, roughly 23% of them found a single time. In total, the top ten clones hold approximately 0.8% of the sample.

The chain is encoded by TRBV5-5 joined to TRBJ1-1; TRBD1 is a weak D gene call, 6 bases matching. The source is a human donor in good health. Some libraries in this study had Jurkat cell RNA spiked in. Sequenced: naive CD8+ T cells from blood, with Jurkat cell RNA spiked in. The meaning of the sample's cell subset or site label: FACS-sorted CD8+CD4-CCR7+CD45RA+ naive T cells. The CDR3 amino acid sequence is: CASSARTQGGESFF. The nucleotide sequence is given as TGTGCCAGCAGCGCCAGGACACAGGGAGGTGAATCTTTCTTT.